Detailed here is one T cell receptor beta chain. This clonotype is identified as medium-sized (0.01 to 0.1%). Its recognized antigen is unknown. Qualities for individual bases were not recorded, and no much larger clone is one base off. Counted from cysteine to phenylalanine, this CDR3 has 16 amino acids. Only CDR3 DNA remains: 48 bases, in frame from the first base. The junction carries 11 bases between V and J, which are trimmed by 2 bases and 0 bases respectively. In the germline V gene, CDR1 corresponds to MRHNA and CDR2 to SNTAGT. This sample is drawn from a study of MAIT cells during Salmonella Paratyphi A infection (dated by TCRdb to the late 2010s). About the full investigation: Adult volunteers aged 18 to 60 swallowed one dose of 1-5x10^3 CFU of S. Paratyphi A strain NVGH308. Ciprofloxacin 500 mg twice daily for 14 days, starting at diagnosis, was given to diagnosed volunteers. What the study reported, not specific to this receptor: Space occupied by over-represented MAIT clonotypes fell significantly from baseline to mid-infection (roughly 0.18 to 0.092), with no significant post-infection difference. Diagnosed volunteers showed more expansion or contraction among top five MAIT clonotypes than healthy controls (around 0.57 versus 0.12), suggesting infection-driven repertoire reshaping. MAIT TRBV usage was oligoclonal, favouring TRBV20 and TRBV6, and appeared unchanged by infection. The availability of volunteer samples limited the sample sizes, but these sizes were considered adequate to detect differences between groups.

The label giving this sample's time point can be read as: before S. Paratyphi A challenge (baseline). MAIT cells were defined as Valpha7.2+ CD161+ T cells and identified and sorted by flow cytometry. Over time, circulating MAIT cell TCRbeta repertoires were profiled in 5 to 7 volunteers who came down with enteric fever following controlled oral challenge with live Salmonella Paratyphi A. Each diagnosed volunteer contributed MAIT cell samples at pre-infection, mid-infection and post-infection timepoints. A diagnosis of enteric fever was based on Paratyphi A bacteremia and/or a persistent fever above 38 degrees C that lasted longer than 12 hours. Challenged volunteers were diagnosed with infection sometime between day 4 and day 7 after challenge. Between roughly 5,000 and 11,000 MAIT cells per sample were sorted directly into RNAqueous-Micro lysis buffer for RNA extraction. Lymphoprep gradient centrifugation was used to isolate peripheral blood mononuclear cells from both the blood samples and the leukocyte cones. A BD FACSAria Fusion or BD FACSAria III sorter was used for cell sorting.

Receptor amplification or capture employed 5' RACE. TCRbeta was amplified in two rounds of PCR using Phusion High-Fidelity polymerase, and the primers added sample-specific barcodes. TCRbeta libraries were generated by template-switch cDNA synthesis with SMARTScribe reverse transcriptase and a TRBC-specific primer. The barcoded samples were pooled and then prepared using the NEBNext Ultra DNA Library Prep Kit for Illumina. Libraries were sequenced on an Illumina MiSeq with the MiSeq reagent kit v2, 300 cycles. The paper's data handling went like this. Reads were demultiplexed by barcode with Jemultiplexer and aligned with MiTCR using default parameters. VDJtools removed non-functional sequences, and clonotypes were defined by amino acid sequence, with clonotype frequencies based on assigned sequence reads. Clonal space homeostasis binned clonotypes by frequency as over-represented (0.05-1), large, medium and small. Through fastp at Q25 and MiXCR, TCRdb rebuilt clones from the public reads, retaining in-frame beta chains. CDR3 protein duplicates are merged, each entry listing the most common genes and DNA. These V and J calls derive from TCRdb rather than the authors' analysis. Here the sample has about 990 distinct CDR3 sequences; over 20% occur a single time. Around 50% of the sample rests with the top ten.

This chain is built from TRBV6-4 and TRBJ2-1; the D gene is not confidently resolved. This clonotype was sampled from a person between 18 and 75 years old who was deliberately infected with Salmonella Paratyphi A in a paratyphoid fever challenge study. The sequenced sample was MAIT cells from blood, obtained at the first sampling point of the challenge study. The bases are TGTGCCAGCAGTGACACCGACTCAAGCTCCTACAATGAGCAGTTCTTC. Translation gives CASSDTDSSSYNEQFF.